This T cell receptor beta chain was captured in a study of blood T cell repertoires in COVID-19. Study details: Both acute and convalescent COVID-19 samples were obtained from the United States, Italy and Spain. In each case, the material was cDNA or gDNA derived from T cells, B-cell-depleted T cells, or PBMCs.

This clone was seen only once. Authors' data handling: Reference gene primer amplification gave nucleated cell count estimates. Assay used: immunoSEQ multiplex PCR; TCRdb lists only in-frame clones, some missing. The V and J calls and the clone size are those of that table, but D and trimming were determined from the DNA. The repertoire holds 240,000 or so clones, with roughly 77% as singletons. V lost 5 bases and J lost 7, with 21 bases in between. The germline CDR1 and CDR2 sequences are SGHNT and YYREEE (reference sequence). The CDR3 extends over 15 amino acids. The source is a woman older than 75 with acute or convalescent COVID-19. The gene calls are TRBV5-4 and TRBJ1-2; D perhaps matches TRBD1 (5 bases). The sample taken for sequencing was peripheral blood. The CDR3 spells CASRAAGEGYGGYTF. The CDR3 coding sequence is TGTGCCAGCAGGGCCGCGGGGGAGGGTTATGGTGGCTACACCTTC.